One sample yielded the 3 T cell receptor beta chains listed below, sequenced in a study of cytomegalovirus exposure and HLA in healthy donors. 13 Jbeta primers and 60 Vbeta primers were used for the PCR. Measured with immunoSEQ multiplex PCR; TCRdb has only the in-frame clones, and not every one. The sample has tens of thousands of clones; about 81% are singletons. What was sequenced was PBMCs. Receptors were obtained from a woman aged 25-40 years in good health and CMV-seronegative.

In nucleotides, the CDR3 is TGTGCCAGCAGCCCCGGGACTAGCGGGACCGAGCAGTACTTC. Its protein product is CASSPGTSGTEQYF. V usage is TRBV27 and J usage is TRBJ2-7, with 13 bases lining up with TRBD2. Germline-derived CDR1 and CDR2 are MNHEY and SMNVEV (reference sequence). The CDR3 sequence is 14 residues long. The J segment lost 6 bases and the V segment lost 6 bases, leaving 5 bases of the junction unmatched.

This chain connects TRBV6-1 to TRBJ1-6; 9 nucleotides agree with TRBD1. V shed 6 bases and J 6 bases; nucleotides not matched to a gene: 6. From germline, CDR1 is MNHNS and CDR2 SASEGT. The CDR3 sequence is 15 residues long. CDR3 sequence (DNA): TGTGCCAGCAGCGCCTGGGACAGGGCTAATTCACCCCTCCACTTT. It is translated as CASSAWDRANSPLHF.

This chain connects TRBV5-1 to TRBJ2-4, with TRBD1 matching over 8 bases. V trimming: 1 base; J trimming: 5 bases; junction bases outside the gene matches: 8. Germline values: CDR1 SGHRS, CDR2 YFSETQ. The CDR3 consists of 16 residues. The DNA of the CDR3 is TGCGCCAGCAGCTTGTACAGGACAGGGCTGGAAAACATTCAGTACTTC. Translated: CASSLYRTGLENIQYF.